This TCR beta chain was sequenced for a study of T cell responses to AZD1222 COVID-19 vaccine. Germline lookup yields CDR1 MNHEY and CDR2 SVGAGI. The CDR3 has 12 residues. After removal of 6 bases from V and 10 bases from J, the junction contained 6 bases not matched to a gene. Repertoires were generated with immunoSEQ multiplex PCR, while TCRdb's copy carries only in-frame clones and drops some. In the table there are about 130,000 clones, more than 80% of which are singletons. The chain links TRBV6-5 to TRBJ1-1, with 9 bases identical to TRBD1. The sequence derives from an adult who received the AZD1222 COVID-19 vaccine. Sequences were derived from peripheral blood, sampled 28 days after the second AZD1222 dose. CDR3 sequence: CASSPGTGTAFF. For the CDR3, the DNA is TGTGCCAGCAGCCCCGGGACAGGGACAGCTTTCTTT.